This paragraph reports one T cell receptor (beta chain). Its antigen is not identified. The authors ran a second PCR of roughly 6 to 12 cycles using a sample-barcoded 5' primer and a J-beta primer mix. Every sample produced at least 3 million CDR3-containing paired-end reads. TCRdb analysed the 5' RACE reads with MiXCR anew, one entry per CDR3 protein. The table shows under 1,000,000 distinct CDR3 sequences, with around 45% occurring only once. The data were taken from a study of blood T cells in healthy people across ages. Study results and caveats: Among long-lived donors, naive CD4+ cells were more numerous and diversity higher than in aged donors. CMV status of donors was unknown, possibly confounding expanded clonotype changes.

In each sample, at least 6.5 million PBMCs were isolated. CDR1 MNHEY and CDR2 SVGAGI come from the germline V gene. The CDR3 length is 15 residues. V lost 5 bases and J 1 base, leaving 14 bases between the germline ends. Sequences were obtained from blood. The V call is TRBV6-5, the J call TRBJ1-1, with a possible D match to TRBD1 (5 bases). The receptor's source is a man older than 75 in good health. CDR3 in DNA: TGTGCCAGCAGTGCCGTGGGGGACTGGAACACTGAAGCTTTCTTT. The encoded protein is CASSAVGDWNTEAFF.